The 13 T cell receptor beta chains reported below all come from one sample, sequenced in a study of early T cells in non-severe SARS-CoV-2 infection. TCRdb used MiXCR to reprocess the 5' RACE reads, holding one entry per CDR3 protein. The profile covers some 98,000 distinct CDR3 sequences, with 16% appearing a single time and about 1.3% taken by the ten largest. The sample comprised whole blood. Receptors were obtained from an adult who was a healthcare worker with PCR-confirmed SARS-CoV-2 infection or an uninfected control (not recorded which).

This clonotype was seen a few times. The rearrangement joins TRBV29-1 to TRBJ2-1; D gene uncertain. V was pared by 2 bases and J by 1 base, with 6 bases between. This CDR3 has 13 amino acids. In germline, CDR1 is SQVTM, CDR2 ANQGSEA. As DNA, the CDR3 is TGCAGCGTTGAAAGGTCATCCTACAATGAGCAGTTCTTC. It codes for CSVERSSYNEQFF.

This chain links TRBV6-2 or TRBV6-3 with TRBJ1-1; 12 bases align to TRBD1. Germline lookup yields CDR1 MNHEY and CDR2 SVGEGT. V lost 2 bases, J lost 6 bases, and 1 base stayed unmatched. The length of the CDR3 is 14 residues. CDR3 nucleotide sequence: TGTGCCAGCAGTTACGGGACAGGGGGCTCTGAAGCTTTCTTT. Translation: CASSYGTGGSEAFF.

This clonotype was detected a few times. The chain joins TRBV29-1 to TRBJ1-2, with 7 bases identical to TRBD1. V was pared by 5 bases and J by 3 bases, with 9 bases of the junction left unmatched. This CDR3 has 14 amino acids. Per the germline V gene, CDR1 is SQVTM and CDR2 is ANQGSEA. CDR3 amino acids: CSVSGFTGDYGYTF. For the CDR3, the DNA is TGCAGCGTTTCTGGGTTTACAGGGGACTATGGCTACACCTTC.

The table lists this clonotype with a few counts. The V gene is TRBV28, the J gene TRBJ2-5; D is possibly TRBD1 (5 bases). Per germline, CDR1 MDHEN and CDR2 SYDVKM. This CDR3 region has 16 residues. V gave up 4 bases and J gave up 1 base, with 16 bases separating them. CDR3 in DNA: TGTGCCAGCAGTTCTCTCTGGCCGACAGCCCAAGAGACCCAGTACTTC. Encoded protein: CASSSLWPTAQETQYF.

The V and J genes are TRBV28 and TRBJ2-3; D is undetermined. CDR1 and CDR2 (germline): MDHEN, SYDVKM. The length of the CDR3 is 13 residues. V lost 6 bases, J lost 2 bases, and 9 bases lay in between. In nucleotides, the CDR3 is TGTGCCAGCAGGTTCCCTAACACAGATACGCAGTATTTT. Translating it yields CASRFPNTDTQYF. Combining the CDR3 with reference TRBV28 and TRBJ2-3 gives the whole variable domain DVKVTQSSRYLVKRTGEKVFLECVQDMDHENMFWYRQDPGLGLRLIYFSYDVKMKEKGDIPEGYSVSREKKERFSLILESASTNQTSMYLCASRFPNTDTQYFGPGTRLTVL.

This clonotype was detected only once. The chain has TRBV6-2 or TRBV6-3 and TRBJ2-6, with a weak D call TRBD1 (6 bases). CDR1 is MNHEY and CDR2 is SVGEGT in the germline V gene. This CDR3 contains 15 residues. V was trimmed by 6 bases and J by 0 bases, leaving 9 bases between them. CDR3 residues: CASSQDSSGANVLTF. For the CDR3, the DNA is TGTGCCAGCAGCCAGGACAGCTCTGGGGCCAACGTCCTGACTTTC.

The chain is built from TRBV5-1 and TRBJ2-1; 9 positions agree with TRBD2. The V gene's germline CDR1 is SGHRS and CDR2 YFSETQ. CDR3 length equals 13 residues. The V segment lost 5 bases and the J segment 9 bases; nucleotides outside the gene matches: 6. The DNA of the CDR3 is TGCGCCAGCAGATCCGGGACTAGCCGTGAGCAGTTCTTC. As protein: CASRSGTSREQFF.

The sample holds a few counts of this clonotype. The chain has TRBV30 and TRBJ1-3; tentatively, D is TRBD1 (6 bases). Germline V gene sequence: CDR1 GTSNPN, CDR2 SVGIG (reference sequence). With 3 bases removed from V and 0 bases from J, the gap between germline ends came to 15 bases. CDR3 length: 16 amino acids. The CDR3, as DNA: TGTGCCTGGAGCCCCACTGCGGACAGCTCTGGAAACACCATATATTTT. Amino acids: CAWSPTADSSGNTIYF.

A few counts support this clonotype. The chain links TRBV12-3 or TRBV12-4 to TRBJ2-2; 8 bases agree with TRBD1. The CDR3 loop spans 16 amino acids. The trim removed 4 bases at V and 1 base at J, leaving 5 bases unmatched. Written as DNA, the CDR3 is TGTGCCAGCAGTTCGACCGGGACAGGGAACACCGGGGAGCTGTTTTTT. It specifies CASSSTGTGNTGELFF.

The table lists this clonotype with many counts. This chain links TRBV4-2 with TRBJ1-6, with no clear D. This CDR3 contains 13 residues. From germline, CDR1 is LGHNA and CDR2 YNFKEQ. V was pared by 1 base and J by 5 bases, with 3 bases between. The CDR3 reads CASSQGNNSPLHF. The CDR3 DNA reads as TGTGCCAGCAGCCAAGGAAATAATTCACCCCTCCACTTT.

The V call is TRBV20-1, the J call TRBJ1-5, with D tentatively TRBD1 (6 bases). The V end lost 6 bases, the J end lost 2 bases, and 14 bases lay between the germline ends. The CDR3 covers 14 residues. The V gene's germline CDR1 is DFQATT and CDR2 SNEGSKA (reference sequence). Here the CDR3 DNA reads TGCAGTGCCTCAGGGGCAGGGCGCAATCAGCCCCAGCATTTT. This codes for CSASGAGRNQPQHF.

This clonotype occurred a few times. V usage is TRBV7-2 and J usage is TRBJ2-7, with 7 bases matching TRBD2. V was pared by 0 bases and J by 6 bases, with 11 bases of the junction left unmatched. There are 16 residues in the CDR3. CDR1 SGHTA and CDR2 FQGNSA come from the germline V gene. CDR3 sequence (DNA): TGTGCCAGCAGCTTAGCGCATTACAGGCCGGGGGGCGAGCAGTACTTC. This translates into CASSLAHYRPGGEQYF.

This clonotype was counted ten times or more. The genes are TRBV20-1 and TRBJ2-7; no clear D gene. This CDR3 region has 15 residues. The germline CDR1 and CDR2 sequences are DFQATT and SNEGSKA (reference sequence). Trimming removed 0 bases at V and 1 base at J, with 13 bases between. The CDR3 sequence is CSARDHSILSYEQYF. The CDR3 DNA reads TGCAGTGCTAGAGATCACAGCATACTATCCTACGAGCAGTACTTC.